One sample yielded the 16 T cell receptor beta chains listed below, sequenced in a study of blood T cell repertoires in COVID-19 (dated by TCRdb to 2020 to 2021). The method behind the library was the immunoSEQ multiplex PCR assay. Not all clones reach the TCRdb copy of this immuneACCESS table, which keeps in-frame sequences only. Checked studies attribute under half of the gap to unresolved V genes and leave the rest unexplained. The sample table records about 280,000 clones; 65% to 90% of these occur just once. Of the sample, roughly 5.3% falls within the top ten clones. Sequencing input: peripheral blood. These receptor sequences come from a man aged 50-59 years with active or convalescent COVID-19.

This sequence joins TRBV7-9 and TRBJ1-4; TRBD1 matches at 7 bases. The germline V gene has CDR1 SEHNR and CDR2 FQNEAQ (reference sequence). The ends lost 5 bases at V and 8 bases at J; junction bases unmatched: 5. There are 13 residues in the CDR3. DNA for the CDR3: TGTGCCAGCAGCGTTGTCAGGGGGGAAAAACTGTTTTTT. Protein sequence: CASSVVRGEKLFF.

The chain uses TRBV15 and TRBJ2-7; 9 bases are a match to TRBD1. CDR1 is LNHNV, CDR2 YYDKDF, per germline (reference sequence). The CDR3 consists of 14 residues. V lost 3 bases and J lost 2; bases outside the gene matches: 2. CDR3 in amino acids: CATSRGQGAYEQYF. For the CDR3, the DNA is TGTGCCACCAGCAGGGGACAGGGCGCCTACGAGCAGTACTTC.

The rearrangement uses TRBV7-3 and TRBJ2-1; D uncertain. Germline assignment: CDR1 SGHTA and CDR2 FQGTGA. With 6 bases removed from V and 8 bases from J, the gap between germline ends came to 8 bases. This CDR3 has 11 amino acids. The CDR3 sequence is CASRSADEQFF. CDR3 nucleotide sequence: TGTGCCAGCAGATCGGCGGATGAGCAGTTCTTC.

This clone was seen just once. The CDR3 region is CASSWRGEQFF. The CDR3 coding sequence is TGTGCCAGCAGCTGGAGGGGTGAGCAGTTCTTC. The V call is TRBV7-9, the J call TRBJ2-1; D is perhaps TRBD2 (6 bases). CDR1 and CDR2 (germline): SEHNR, FQNEAQ (reference sequence). The V end was cut by 4 bases, the J end by 9 bases, with 7 bases between. The CDR3 spans 11 residues.

This sequence joins TRBV23-1 and TRBJ1-1; no clear D gene. TRBV23-1 counts as an open reading frame of uncertain function. V was pared by 0 bases and J by 4 bases, with 12 bases between. The CDR3 totals 15 residues. In DNA, the CDR3 is TGCGCCAGCAGTCAATCAACTCCGAGCCCCACTGAAGCTTTCTTT. Translation: CASSQSTPSPTEAFF.

The CDR3 DNA reads as TGTGCCAGCAGCCCAGTTACGGGGTTTAGCTCCTACAATGAGCAGTTCTTC. Translation gives CASSPVTGFSSYNEQFF. This chain connects TRBV11-2 to TRBJ2-1; D might be TRBD2 (5 bases). The CDR3 contains 17 residues. V lost 5 bases and J 0 bases, leaving 17 bases between the germline ends. Germline CDR1 and CDR2: SGHAT and FQNNGV.

The chain links TRBV3-1 (or the pseudogene TRBV3-2) to TRBJ1-2; no clear D gene. CDR1 LGHDT and CDR2 YNNKEL come from the germline V gene (reference sequence). The CDR3 is made up of 15 amino acids. V was clipped by 0 bases and J by 3 bases, with 11 bases between them. CDR3 amino acids: CASSQEGRGYYGYTF. The CDR3 DNA sequence: TGTGCCAGCAGCCAAGAAGGTCGGGGATACTATGGCTACACCTTC.

This sequence joins TRBV2 and TRBJ1-1; D gene unclear. Trimming left V 6 bases short and J 0 bases short, with 11 bases between. The CDR3 is 14 amino acids. Germline CDR1 reads SNHLY; CDR2 reads FYNNEI. The DNA for the CDR3 is TGTGCCAGCAGGGTACACACAGTGAACACTGAAGCTTTCTTT. It codes for CASRVHTVNTEAFF.

DNA for the CDR3: TGCGCCAGCAGCCAAGGCAGAACAACCATTGCAACTAATGAAAAACTGTTTTTT. Amino acid sequence: CASSQGRTTIATNEKLFF. This rearrangement joins TRBV4-1 to TRBJ1-4; D gene uncertain. Germline CDR1 and CDR2: MGHRA and YSYEKL. This CDR3 comprises 18 residues. V shed 1 base and J shed 0 bases, with 15 bases lying between them.

The genes are TRBV19 and TRBJ2-1, with D possibly matching TRBD1 (6 bases). In germline, CDR1 is LNHDA, CDR2 SQIVND (reference sequence). V lost 3 bases and J 6 bases, leaving 12 bases between the germline ends. CDR3 length: 14 residues. CDR3 residues: CASSIWQGLNEQFF. For the CDR3, the DNA is TGTGCCAGTAGTATTTGGCAGGGGCTCAATGAGCAGTTCTTC.

The genes are TRBV14 and TRBJ1-2; 7 positions match TRBD1. The CDR3 totals 16 residues. Trimming removed 4 bases from V and 7 bases from J; junction bases left unmatched: 15. Germline assignment: CDR1 SGHDN and CDR2 FVKESK. The CDR3 is CASSPGGSTGFGGYTF. CDR3 DNA sequence: TGTGCCAGCAGCCCGGGAGGGTCGACAGGGTTTGGTGGCTACACCTTC.

V gene TRBV15 combines with J gene TRBJ2-3; 12 nucleotides agree with TRBD1. Germline V gene sequence: CDR1 LNHNV, CDR2 YYDKDF (reference sequence). The trim removed 5 bases at V and 5 bases at J, leaving 5 bases unmatched. This CDR3 comprises 15 residues. CDR3 sequence (DNA): TGTGCCACCAGCGGGGGACAGGGGGCTGAAGATACGCAGTATTTT. It is translated as CATSGGQGAEDTQYF.

The chain recombines TRBV10-3 with TRBJ2-2; D uncertain. Trimming removed 1 base at V and 2 bases at J, with 11 bases between. The length of the CDR3 is 16 residues. Per the germline V gene, CDR1 is ENHRY and CDR2 is SYGVKD. The CDR3 sequence: CAISELVARNTGELFF. For the CDR3, the DNA is TGTGCCATCAGTGAGTTGGTCGCCAGAAACACCGGGGAGCTGTTTTTT.

The CDR3 spells CAGGQGDSYGYTF. CDR3 nucleotides: TGTGCCGGGGGACAGGGGGATTCCTATGGCTACACCTTC. The chain uses TRBV6-5 and TRBJ1-2, with TRBD1 matching 11 bases. V was pared by 11 bases and J by 4 bases, with 6 bases of the junction left unmatched. Germline V lookup: CDR1 MNHEY, CDR2 SVGAGI. The CDR3 is 13 residues long.

The chain recombines TRBV5-4 with TRBJ2-3; the match to TRBD1 covers 8 bases. This CDR3 comprises 15 residues. Germline V gene lookup returns CDR1 SGHNT and CDR2 YYREEE (reference sequence). V trimming: 4 bases; J trimming: 2 bases; junction bases outside the gene matches: 6. The CDR3 nucleotides read TGTGCCAGCAGCGGACAGGGAAGGGTCACAGATACGCAGTATTTT. This gives the protein CASSGQGRVTDTQYF.

The rearrangement uses TRBV11-2 and TRBJ2-2; the D gene is possibly TRBD2 (5 bases). V was trimmed by 1 base and J by 5 bases, leaving 8 bases between them. The CDR3 is 14 amino acids. The germline CDR1 and CDR2 sequences are SGHAT and FQNNGV. CDR3 bases: TGTGCCAGCAGCTTAGGGGAGTCTACCGGGGAGCTGTTTTTT. Protein: CASSLGESTGELFF.